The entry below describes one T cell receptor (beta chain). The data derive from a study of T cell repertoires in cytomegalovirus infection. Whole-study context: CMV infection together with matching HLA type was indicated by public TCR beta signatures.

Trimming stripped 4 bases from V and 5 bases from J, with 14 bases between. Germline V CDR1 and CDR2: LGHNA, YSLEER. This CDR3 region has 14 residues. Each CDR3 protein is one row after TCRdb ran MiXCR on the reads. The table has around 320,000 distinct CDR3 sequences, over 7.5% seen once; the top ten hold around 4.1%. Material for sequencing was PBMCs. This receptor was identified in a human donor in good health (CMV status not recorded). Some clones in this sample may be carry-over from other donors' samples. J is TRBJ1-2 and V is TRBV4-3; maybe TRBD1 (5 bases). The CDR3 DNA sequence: TGCGCCAGCAGCCCCTATGGGGCGGGGTATGGCTACACCTTC. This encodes CASSPYGAGYGYTF.